The next 13 T cell receptor beta chains were all read from a single sample in a study of blood T cells in healthy people across ages. The second PCR ran about 6 to 12 cycles with a sample-barcoded 5' primer and J-beta primers. Via MiXCR, TCRdb re-called the 5' RACE reads, giving one row per CDR3 protein. There are 1.5 million to 2 million distinct CDR3 sequences in the sample; roughly 32% occur only once, and around 10% lies in the top ten. The sequencing sample was made of blood. All receptors come from a woman in her 30s in good health.

This clonotype occurred a few times. The chain employs TRBV20-1 and TRBJ2-1; 10 bases line up with TRBD2. Germline V gives CDR1 DFQATT, CDR2 SNEGSKA (reference sequence). V lost 5 bases to trimming and J lost 6 bases; unmatched junction nucleotides: 7. The CDR3 runs to 14 residues. The CDR3 nucleotides read TGCAGTGCTTCTGGACTAGCGGCGCGCAATGAGCAGTTCTTC. This sequence encodes CSASGLAARNEQFF.

The chain employs TRBV7-9 and TRBJ2-1; D is perhaps TRBD2 (7 bases). V was clipped by 0 bases and J by 3 bases, with 12 bases between them. CDR1 and CDR2 (germline): SEHNR, FQNEAQ (reference sequence). This CDR3 region has 16 residues. The DNA for the CDR3 is TGTGCCAGCAGCTTAGCCGGGGGGCCCCTCTACAATGAGCAGTTCTTC. This sequence encodes CASSLAGGPLYNEQFF.

This clonotype has just a few counts. V and J are TRBV2 and TRBJ2-5; a weak D match, TRBD2 (6 bases). The CDR3 is made up of 12 amino acids. Looked up from germline, CDR1 is SNHLY and CDR2 is FYNNEI. Trimming removed 8 bases at V and 1 base at J, with 8 bases between. CDR3 in amino acids: CASAGGQETQYF. CDR3 in DNA: TGTGCCAGCGCCGGGGGCCAAGAGACCCAGTACTTC.

This clonotype is a singleton in its sample. The chain combines TRBV28 with TRBJ1-2; tentative D call: TRBD1 (5 bases). This CDR3 is built from 16 residues. The V end lost 3 bases, the J end lost 7 bases, and 21 bases lay between the germline ends. Germline CDR1 is MDHEN and CDR2 is SYDVKM. CDR3 coding DNA: TGTGCCAGCAGTTTGGGGGGGAAATCCCTCTTCTCTGGCTACACCTTC. Translating gives CASSLGGKSLFSGYTF.

V is TRBV9 and J is TRBJ2-1; 7 positions agree with TRBD2. Germline assignment: CDR1 SGDLS and CDR2 YYNGEE. V was pared by 0 bases and J by 7 bases, with 7 bases of the junction left unmatched. The CDR3 contains 15 residues. DNA of the CDR3: TGTGCCAGCAGCGTAGGGAGGCTAGCGGCAAATGAGCAGTTCTTC. The encoded protein is CASSVGRLAANEQFF.

The genes are TRBV20-1 and TRBJ2-3; 7 bases are shared with TRBD1. This CDR3 region has 13 residues. The junction had 8 bases not matched to a gene; V was cut back by 7 bases and J by 4 bases. Per the germline V gene, CDR1 is DFQATT and CDR2 is SNEGSKA (reference sequence). Here the CDR3 DNA reads TGCAGTGGGGACACAGGGGTAGCAGATACGCAGTATTTT. Translation: CSGDTGVADTQYF.

This clonotype was observed a few times. This rearrangement joins TRBV7-9 to TRBJ1-2; perhaps TRBD1 as D (5 bases). There are 15 residues in the CDR3. V was shortened by 6 bases and J by 4 bases, with 18 bases between the two germline ends. Germline V gives CDR1 SEHNR, CDR2 FQNEAQ (reference sequence). The CDR3 loop is CASRSLGAETYGYTF. CDR3 nucleotides: TGTGCCAGCAGAAGTCTAGGGGCGGAAACCTATGGCTACACCTTC.

Of note for this clonotype: A junction boundary mismatches the germline segment, possibly from a read error. The CDR3 spells CATCDPEGSARGNEQFF. In DNA, the CDR3 is TGTGCCACCTGTGACCCCGAGGGGAGCGCCCGAGGGAATGAGCAGTTCTTC. The chain is built from TRBV24-1 and TRBJ2-1; D tentatively fits TRBD1 or TRBD2 (5 bases each). Germline values: CDR1 KGHDR, CDR2 SFDVKD. There are 17 residues in the CDR3.

Points on this clonotype: A junction boundary mismatches the germline segment, possibly from a read error. This chain connects TRBV7-9 to TRBJ1-2; D might be TRBD1 (6 bases). This CDR3 contains 14 residues. From germline, CDR1 is SEHNR and CDR2 FQNEAQ (reference sequence). CDR3 coding DNA: TGTGCCAGCAGCTTAGGGACAGAGGGATATGACTACACCTTC. Amino acid sequence: CASSLGTEGYDYTF.

The genes are TRBV7-9 and TRBJ2-1; no clear D. The V gene lost 4 bases and the J gene lost 7 bases, with 17 bases spanning the gap. Germline V gene lookup returns CDR1 SEHNR and CDR2 FQNEAQ (reference sequence). The CDR3 runs to 15 residues. CDR3 sequence reads: CASSSPSVGWNEQFF. CDR3 nucleotide sequence: TGTGCCAGCAGCTCCCCTTCGGTGGGGTGGAATGAGCAGTTCTTC.

The rearrangement links TRBV7-2 to TRBJ2-7, with a weak D call TRBD1 (6 bases). The V and J ends lost 0 bases and 0 bases respectively, with 9 bases between them. Germline lookup yields CDR1 SGHTA and CDR2 FQGNSA. This CDR3 has 15 amino acids. The CDR3 sequence: CASSLAGAASYEQYF. The CDR3 DNA reads as TGTGCCAGCAGCTTAGCGGGGGCGGCCTCCTACGAGCAGTACTTC.

About this clonotype: This sequence may be a read error, since a much larger clone differs from it by one base. The chain joins TRBV7-6 to TRBJ2-7; no firm D call. The CDR3 is 15 amino acids. V lost 2 bases, J lost 3 bases, and 14 bases lay in between. Looked up from germline, CDR1 is SGHVS and CDR2 is FNYEAQ. The CDR3 is CASSLTSAARYEQYF. The CDR3 bases are TGTGCCAGCAGCTTAACCAGCGCAGCCCGCTACGAGCAGTACTTC.

This clonotype was seen only once. The rearrangement joins TRBV7-3 to TRBJ2-1; TRBD2 matches at 13 bases. Germline V CDR1 and CDR2: SGHTA, FQGTGA. The ends lost 0 bases at V and 0 bases at J; junction bases unmatched: 11. The CDR3 length is 21 residues. The CDR3 bases are TGTGCCAGCAGCTTAACTGGGGGGACTAGCGGGGCCTTAAGCTCCTACAATGAGCAGTTCTTC. Residues: CASSLTGGTSGALSSYNEQFF.